These T cell receptor beta chains were read from a single sample in a study of T cells and copy number aberrations in small-cell lung cancer. The method was immunoSEQ multiplex PCR; TCRdb's version includes in-frame clones alone and lacks a portion of them. The table records 2,000 or so clones, 82% of them present only once. The sample was normal tissue next to the tumor. The receptors here all came from a man in his forties or fifties with small cell lung cancer. Each CDR3 is given with its conserved first and last residue. The D gene is left open where the match is weak.

TRBJ1-4 | TRBV28 | - | CASSLSQTNEKLFF
TRBJ1-2 | TRBV27 | - | CASTNGYGYTF
TRBJ2-2 | TRBV7-2 | - | CASSLWSGSAGELFF
TRBJ1-1 | TRBV10-3 | - | CAISDLNTEAFF
TRBJ1-5 | TRBV4-2 | - | CASSLLRDSNQPQHF
TRBJ1-1 | TRBV28 | TRBD1 | CASSLGVGDRASLGAFF
TRBJ1-1 | TRBV6-1 | TRBD1 | CAEGQGGLTNTEAFF
TRBJ2-1 | TRBV5-1 | - | CASSFAGTYNEQFF
TRBJ2-7 | TRBV11-1 | - | CASSFDVRDPHVF
TRBJ2-3 | TRBV5-1 | - | CASTNRVGLNTQYF
TRBJ2-1 | TRBV7-9 | - | CASSLSEVDEQFF
TRBJ1-2 | TRBV28 | - | CASRIQGGPNYGYTF
TRBJ2-4 | TRBV28 | TRBD2 | CASIHGEGSRNIQYF
TRBJ1-4 | TRBV7-9 | - | CASSLLLTTNEKLFF
TRBJ2-7 | TRBV10-1 | - | CASSAGATVEQYF
TRBJ1-1 | TRBV2 | - | CASSDLRGEVGAFF
TRBJ1-2 | TRBV28 | - | CASRPNSNYGYTF
TRBJ2-1 | TRBV4-1 | - | CASSPVLGSSYNEQFF
TRBJ2-7 | TRBV4-1 | - | CASSPGRNYEQYF
TRBJ1-5 | TRBV10-3 | - | CAASVGGSNQPQHF
TRBJ2-7 | TRBV19 | TRBD1 | CASSIDLRDRGSEQYF
TRBJ2-2 | TRBV4-3 | TRBD1 | CASSQDWGQPGELFF
TRBJ2-5 | TRBV5-6 | - | CASSLELEETQYF
TRBJ2-6 | TRBV11-3 | - | CASSPWGTGANVLTF
TRBJ2-5 | TRBV27 | TRBD1 | CASRDNRGLRETQYF
TRBJ1-1 | TRBV28 | - | CASSLYYRGRSEAFF
TRBJ2-3 | TRBV11-2 | - | CASTQLRDTQYF
TRBJ1-5 | TRBV15 | - | CATSVNVGNQPQHF
TRBJ2-7 | TRBV9 | TRBD2 | CASSADLAGISEQYF
TRBJ1-5 | TRBV27 | - | CASSPTRGQPQHF
TRBJ1-4 | TRBV4-3 | TRBD1 | CASSQDPHATGGKLFF
TRBJ1-5 | TRBV7-2 | TRBD1 | CASSPRRGQSNQPQHF
TRBJ2-3 | TRBV14 | - | CASSPNTAMTSTDTQYF
TRBJ1-1 | TRBV7-2 | TRBD1 | CASSLYAGGTEAFF
TRBJ1-2 | TRBV5-6 | TRBD1 | CASSRQGAYGYTF
TRBJ2-2 | TRBV19 | - | CASITRLGEGLTGELFF
TRBJ2-5 | TRBV2 | - | CASSVRRMGETQYF